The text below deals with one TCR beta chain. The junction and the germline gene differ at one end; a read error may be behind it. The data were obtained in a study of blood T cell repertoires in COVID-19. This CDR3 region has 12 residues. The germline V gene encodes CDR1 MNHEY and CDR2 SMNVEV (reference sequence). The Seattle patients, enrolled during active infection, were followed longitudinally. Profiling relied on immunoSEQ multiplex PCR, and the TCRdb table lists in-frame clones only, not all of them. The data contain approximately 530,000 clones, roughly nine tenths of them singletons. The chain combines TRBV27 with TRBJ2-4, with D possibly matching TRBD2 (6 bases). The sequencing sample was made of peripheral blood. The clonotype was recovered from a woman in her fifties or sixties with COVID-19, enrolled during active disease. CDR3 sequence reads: CASSLTRGTLHF. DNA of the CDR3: TGTGCCAGCAGCCTTACTCGGGGGACCCTACACTTC.